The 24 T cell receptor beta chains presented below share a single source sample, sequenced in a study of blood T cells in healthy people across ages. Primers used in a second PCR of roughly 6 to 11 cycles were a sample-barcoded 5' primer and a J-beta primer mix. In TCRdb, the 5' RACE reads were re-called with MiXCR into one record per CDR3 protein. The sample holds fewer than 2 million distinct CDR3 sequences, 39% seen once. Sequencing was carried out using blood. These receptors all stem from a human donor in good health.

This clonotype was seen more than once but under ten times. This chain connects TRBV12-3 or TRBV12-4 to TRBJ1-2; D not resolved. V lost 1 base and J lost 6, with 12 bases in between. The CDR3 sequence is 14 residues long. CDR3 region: CASSLVPGPDGYTF. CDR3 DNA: TGTGCCAGCAGTTTAGTTCCAGGACCTGATGGCTACACCTTC.

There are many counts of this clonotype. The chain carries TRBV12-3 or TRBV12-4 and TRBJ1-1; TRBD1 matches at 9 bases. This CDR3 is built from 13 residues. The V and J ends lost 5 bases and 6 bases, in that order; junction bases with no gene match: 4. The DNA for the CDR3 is TGTGCCAGCAGTCCGGGACAGGGTCCTGAAGCTTTCTTT. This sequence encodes CASSPGQGPEAFF.

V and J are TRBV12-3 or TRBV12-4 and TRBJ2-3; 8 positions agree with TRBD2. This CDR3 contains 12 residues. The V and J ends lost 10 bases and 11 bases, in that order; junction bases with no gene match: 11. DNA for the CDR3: TGTGCCACCCCGGGGGGGCCGGGTTGGCAGTATTTT. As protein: CATPGGPGWQYF.

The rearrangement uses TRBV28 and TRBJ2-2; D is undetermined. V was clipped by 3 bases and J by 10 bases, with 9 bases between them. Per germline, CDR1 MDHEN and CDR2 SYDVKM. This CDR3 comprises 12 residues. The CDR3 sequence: CASSLGGTELFF. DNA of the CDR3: TGTGCCAGCAGTTTGGGTGGCACGGAGCTGTTTTTT.

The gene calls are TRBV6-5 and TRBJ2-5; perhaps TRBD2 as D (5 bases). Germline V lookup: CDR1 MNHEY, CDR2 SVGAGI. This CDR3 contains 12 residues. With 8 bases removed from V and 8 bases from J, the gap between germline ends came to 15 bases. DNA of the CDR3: TGTGCCAGCTGTGTTAGCGAGTATACCCAGTACTTC. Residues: CASCVSEYTQYF.

CDR3 loop: CASSQVTRPGYEQYF. The CDR3 nucleotides read TGTGCCAGCAGCCAAGTGACACGCCCAGGCTACGAGCAGTACTTC. V is TRBV4-2 and J is TRBJ2-7, with D uncertain. V lost 1 base and J 3 bases, leaving 13 bases between the germline ends. Germline V gene sequence: CDR1 LGHNA, CDR2 YNFKEQ. The CDR3 length is 15 residues.

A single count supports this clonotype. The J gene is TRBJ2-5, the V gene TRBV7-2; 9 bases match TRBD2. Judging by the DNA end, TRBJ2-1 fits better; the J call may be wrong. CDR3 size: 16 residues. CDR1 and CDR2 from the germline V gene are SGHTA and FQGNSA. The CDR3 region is CASSAPGLAPQETQFF. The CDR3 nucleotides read TGTGCCAGCAGCGCGCCGGGACTAGCTCCCCAAGAGACCCAGTTCTTC.

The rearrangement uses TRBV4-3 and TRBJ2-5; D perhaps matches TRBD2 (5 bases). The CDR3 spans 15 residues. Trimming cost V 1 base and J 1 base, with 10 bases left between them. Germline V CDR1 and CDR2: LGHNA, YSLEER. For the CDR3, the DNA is TGCGCCAGCAGCCAAGGGAACGGACTCCAAGAGACCCAGTACTTC. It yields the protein CASSQGNGLQETQYF.

The CDR3 region is CASSPTTGRGEAFF. The DNA for the CDR3 is TGTGCCAGCAGCCCAACTACAGGGCGAGGTGAAGCTTTCTTT. V and J are TRBV11-2 and TRBJ1-1, with D possibly matching TRBD1 (6 bases). The length of the CDR3 is 14 residues. Germline CDR1 is SGHAT and CDR2 is FQNNGV. The V end was cut by 5 bases, the J end by 7 bases, with 17 bases between.

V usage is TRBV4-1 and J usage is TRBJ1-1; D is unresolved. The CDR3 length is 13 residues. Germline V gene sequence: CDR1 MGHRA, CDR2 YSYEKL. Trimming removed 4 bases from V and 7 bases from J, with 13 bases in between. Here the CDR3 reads CASSRGSTDEAFF. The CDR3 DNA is TGCGCCAGCAGCCGAGGGTCCACAGATGAAGCTTTCTTT.

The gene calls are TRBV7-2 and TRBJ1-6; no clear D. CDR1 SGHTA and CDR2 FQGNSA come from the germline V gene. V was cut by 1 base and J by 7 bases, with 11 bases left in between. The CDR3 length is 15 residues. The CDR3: CASSLERAGNSPLHF. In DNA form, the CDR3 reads TGTGCCAGCAGCTTAGAAAGGGCCGGGAATTCACCCCTCCACTTT.

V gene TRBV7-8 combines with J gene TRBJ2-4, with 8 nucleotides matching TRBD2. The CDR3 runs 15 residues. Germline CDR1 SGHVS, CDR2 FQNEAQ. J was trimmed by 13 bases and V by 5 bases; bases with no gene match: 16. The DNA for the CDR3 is TGTGCCAGCAGCGTCGGACTAGCTCGCTCAATGGAGCAGTACTTC. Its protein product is CASSVGLARSMEQYF.

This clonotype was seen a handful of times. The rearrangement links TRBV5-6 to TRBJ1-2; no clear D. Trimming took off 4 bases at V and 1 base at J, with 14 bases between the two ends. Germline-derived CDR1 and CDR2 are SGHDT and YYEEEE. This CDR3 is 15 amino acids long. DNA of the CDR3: TGTGCCAGCAGCCCAAGGCCTTGGGGTAACTATGGCTACACCTTC. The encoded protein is CASSPRPWGNYGYTF.

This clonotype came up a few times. This chain's CDR3 is CASSQPRTGTNYGYTF. DNA for the CDR3: TGCGCCAGCAGCCAACCTCGGACAGGGACCAACTATGGCTACACCTTC. The chain has TRBV4-1 and TRBJ1-2; the match to TRBD1 covers 8 bases. V gave up 2 bases and J gave up 2 bases; unmatched junction bases: 7. The CDR3 totals 16 residues. Germline assignment: CDR1 MGHRA and CDR2 YSYEKL.

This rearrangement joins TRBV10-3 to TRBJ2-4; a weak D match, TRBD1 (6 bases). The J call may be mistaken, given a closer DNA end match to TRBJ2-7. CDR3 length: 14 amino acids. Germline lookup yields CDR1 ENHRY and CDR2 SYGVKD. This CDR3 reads CAISQGGDTYEQYF. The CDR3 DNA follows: TGTGCCATCAGCCAAGGGGGTGACACCTACGAGCAGTACTTC.

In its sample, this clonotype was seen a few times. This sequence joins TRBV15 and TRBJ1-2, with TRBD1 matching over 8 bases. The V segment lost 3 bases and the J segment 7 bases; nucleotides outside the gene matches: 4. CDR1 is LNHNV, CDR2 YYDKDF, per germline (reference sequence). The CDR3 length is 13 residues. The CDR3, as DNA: TGTGCCACCAGCAGGGACAGGGTGGGTGGCTACACCTTC. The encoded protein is CATSRDRVGGYTF.

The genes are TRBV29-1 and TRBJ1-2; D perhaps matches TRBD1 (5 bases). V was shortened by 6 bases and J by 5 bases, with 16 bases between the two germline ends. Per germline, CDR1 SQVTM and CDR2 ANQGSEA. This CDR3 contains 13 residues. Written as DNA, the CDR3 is TGCAGCGTCCCTACCCCTGGGACTTATGGCTACACCTTC. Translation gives CSVPTPGTYGYTF.

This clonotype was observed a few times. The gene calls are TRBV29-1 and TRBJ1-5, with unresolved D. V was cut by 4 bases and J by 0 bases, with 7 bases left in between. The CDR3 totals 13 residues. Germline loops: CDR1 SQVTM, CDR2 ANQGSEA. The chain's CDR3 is CSVARGSNQPQHF. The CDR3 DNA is TGCAGCGTTGCTCGTGGTAGCAATCAGCCCCAGCATTTT.

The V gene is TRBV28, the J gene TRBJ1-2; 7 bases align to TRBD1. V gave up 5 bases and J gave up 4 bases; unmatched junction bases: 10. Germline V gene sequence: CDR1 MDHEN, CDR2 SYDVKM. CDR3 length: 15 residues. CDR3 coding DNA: TGTGCCAGCAGTCCGGCAGGGGGGGATAGCTATGGCTACACCTTC. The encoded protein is CASSPAGGDSYGYTF.

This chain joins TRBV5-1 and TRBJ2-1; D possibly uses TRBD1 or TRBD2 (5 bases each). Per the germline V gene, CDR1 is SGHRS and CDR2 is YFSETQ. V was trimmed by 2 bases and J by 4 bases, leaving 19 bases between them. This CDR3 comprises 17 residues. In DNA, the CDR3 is TGCGCCAGCAGCTTAGCGACCGGGGCCTTGGGTTACAATGAGCAGTTCTTC. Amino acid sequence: CASSLATGALGYNEQFF.

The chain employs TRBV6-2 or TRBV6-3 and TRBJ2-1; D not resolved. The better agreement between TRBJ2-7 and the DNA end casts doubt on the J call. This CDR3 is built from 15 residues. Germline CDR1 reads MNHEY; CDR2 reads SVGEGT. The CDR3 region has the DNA TGTGCCAGCAGTTTGCTAGTTAGCTCCTACAATGAGCAGTACTTC. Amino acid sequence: CASSLLVSSYNEQYF.

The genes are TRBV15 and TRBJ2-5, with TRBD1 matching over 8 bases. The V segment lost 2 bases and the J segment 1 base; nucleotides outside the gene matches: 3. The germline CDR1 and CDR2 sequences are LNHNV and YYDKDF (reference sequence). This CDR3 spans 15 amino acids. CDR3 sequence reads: CATSRTRGPQETQYF. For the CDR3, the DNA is TGTGCCACCAGCAGAACCAGGGGGCCCCAAGAGACCCAGTACTTC.

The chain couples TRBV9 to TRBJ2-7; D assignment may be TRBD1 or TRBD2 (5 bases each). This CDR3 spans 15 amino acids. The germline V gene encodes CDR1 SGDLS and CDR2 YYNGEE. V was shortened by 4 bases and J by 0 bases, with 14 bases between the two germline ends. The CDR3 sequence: CASSPRGQSSYEQYF. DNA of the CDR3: TGTGCCAGCAGCCCCCGGGGCCAGAGCTCCTACGAGCAGTACTTC. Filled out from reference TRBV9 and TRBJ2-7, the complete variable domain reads DSGVTQTPKHLITATGQRVTLRCSPRSGDLSVYWYQQSLDQGLQFLIQYYNGEERAKGNILERFSAQQFPDLHSELNLSSLELGDSALYFCASSPRGQSSYEQYFGPGTRLTVT.

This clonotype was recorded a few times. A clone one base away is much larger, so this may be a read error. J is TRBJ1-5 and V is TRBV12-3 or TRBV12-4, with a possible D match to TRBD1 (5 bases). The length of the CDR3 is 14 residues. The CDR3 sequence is CASSWGVGNRPQHF. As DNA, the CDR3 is TGTGCCAGCAGTTGGGGGGTAGGCAATCGGCCCCAGCATTTT.